This TCR beta chain originates from a study of blood T cells in healthy people across ages. Trimming at V came to 3 bases and at J to 0 bases, leaving 3 bases not matched to a gene. Germline CDR1 and CDR2: LGHNA and YSLEER. The CDR3 length is 16 residues. Primed by a sample-barcoded 5' primer and a J-beta primer mix, a second PCR proceeded for 7 to 11 cycles. From the 5' RACE reads, TCRdb called clonotypes with MiXCR, one entry per CDR3 protein. This sample has over 700,000 distinct CDR3 sequences, with roughly 25% found just once. These data also formed part of another study, on T cells of mothers and their children. From that study: Related mother-child pairs shared marginally more repertoire than unrelated pairs, though not significantly.

This chain links TRBV4-3 with TRBJ1-3, with TRBD1 matching 9 bases. The specimen was blood. The TCR sequence derives from a boy aged 5-17 years in good health. The DNA for the CDR3 is TGCGCCAGCAGCCATGGGACAGGGAACTCTGGAAACACCATATATTTT. Amino acids: CASSHGTGNSGNTIYF.